The clone carrying this T cell receptor (beta chain) has only one observation. Its matching antigen is unknown. This sample is drawn from a study of T cell responses to AZD1222 COVID-19 vaccine. Study-level findings and limits: Regions left unmutated in variants are reportedly the target of nearly half of spike-specific TCRs. Repertoires were sampled only after the peak T cell response. There were mostly white British donors and more females than males, and clonal diversity was possibly underestimated. Breadth and depth of Spike-specific TCRs rose after two AZD1222 doses.

The CDR3 extends over 18 amino acids. Germline trimming cut 3 bases from V and 4 bases from J; bases unmatched to any gene: 13. Per germline, CDR1 KGHDR and CDR2 SFDVKD. This table comes from immunoSEQ multiplex PCR, and its TCRdb copy is limited to in-frame clones, with some not included. Of over 150,000 clones listed, roughly 92% were seen once; the top ten hold 1%. J is TRBJ2-1 and V is TRBV24-1, with 8 nucleotides matching TRBD2. The specimen comprised peripheral blood, sampled 28 days after the second AZD1222 dose. This sequence was found in an adult who received the AZD1222 COVID-19 vaccine. The CDR3: CATSDTSGGRKGYNEQFF. The CDR3 bases are TGTGCCACCAGTGATACCAGCGGGGGTCGGAAAGGGTACAATGAGCAGTTCTTC.